Listed below are T cell receptor beta chains from one sample, sequenced in a study of T cell responses to AZD1222 COVID-19 vaccine. The data were produced by immunoSEQ multiplex PCR, yet TCRdb's version contains in-frame clones alone and is incomplete. The sample lists roughly 100,000 clones, 88% occurring once. Source: peripheral blood, taken on day 0 of AZD1222 vaccination. The receptors shown here come from an adult in good health. The CDR3 runs from the conserved cysteine through the conserved F or W.

J: TRBJ1-2; length: 14; V: TRBV5-1; CDR3: CASSLGTGTYGYTF
J: TRBJ1-6; length: 14; V: TRBV7-2; CDR3: CASSSGQGQSPLHF
J: TRBJ2-5; length: 16; V: TRBV7-2; CDR3: CASSSPTTSGQETQYF
J: TRBJ2-5; length: 14; V: TRBV2; CDR3: CASRGGPDPETQYF
J: TRBJ2-1; length: 15; V: TRBV10-1; CDR3: CASSDGAGGPNEQFF
J: TRBJ2-1; length: 15; V: TRBV5-1; CDR3: CASGTSTSAVREQFF
J: TRBJ2-7; length: 14; V: TRBV27; CDR3: CASSLQGGISEQYF
J: TRBJ1-6; length: 17; V: TRBV5-5; CDR3: CASSFGMSGHPNSPLHF
J: TRBJ2-1; length: 15; V: TRBV18; CDR3: CASSPPTGGNNEQFF
J: TRBJ1-1; length: 15; V: TRBV6-5; CDR3: CASSYSAGAGAEAFF
J: TRBJ2-7; length: 15; V: TRBV7-6; CDR3: CASSSGTSGSREQYF
J: TRBJ2-1; length: 16; V: TRBV14; CDR3: CASSRLTSGSYNEQFF
J: TRBJ2-3; length: 15; V: TRBV28; CDR3: CASTGWADDTDTQYF
J: TRBJ1-5; length: 14; V: TRBV24-1; CDR3: CASSGGGGNQPQHF
J: TRBJ1-1; length: 13; V: TRBV6-5; CDR3: CASRSPTGTEAFF
J: TRBJ2-5; length: 12; V: TRBV7-7; CDR3: CASSLLGETQYF
J: TRBJ2-2; length: 13; V: TRBV28; CDR3: CASSLSGTGELFF